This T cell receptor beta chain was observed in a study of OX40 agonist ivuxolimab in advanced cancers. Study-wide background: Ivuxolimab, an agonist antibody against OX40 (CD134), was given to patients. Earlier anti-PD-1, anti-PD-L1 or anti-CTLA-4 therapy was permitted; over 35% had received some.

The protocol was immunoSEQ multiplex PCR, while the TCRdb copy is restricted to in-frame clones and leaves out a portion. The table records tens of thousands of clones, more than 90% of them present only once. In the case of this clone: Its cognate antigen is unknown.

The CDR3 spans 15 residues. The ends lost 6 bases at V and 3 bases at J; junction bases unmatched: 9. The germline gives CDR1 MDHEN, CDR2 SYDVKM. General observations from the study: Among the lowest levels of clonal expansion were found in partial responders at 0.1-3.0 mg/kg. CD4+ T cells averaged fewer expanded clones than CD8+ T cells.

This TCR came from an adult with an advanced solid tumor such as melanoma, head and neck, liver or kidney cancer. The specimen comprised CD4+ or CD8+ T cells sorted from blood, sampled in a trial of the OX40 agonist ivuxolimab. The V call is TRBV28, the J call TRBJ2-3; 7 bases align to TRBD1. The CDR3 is CASSLTGPGTDTQYF. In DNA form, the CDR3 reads TGTGCCAGCAGCCTGACAGGGCCAGGGACAGATACGCAGTATTTT.